The following is a TCR beta chain sequence with its context. Data came from immunoSEQ multiplex PCR; TCRdb stores just in-frame clones and leaves some out. The table lists around 40,000 clones, about nine tenths of them singletons. This sample is part of a study of T cell changes during pregnancy in multiple sclerosis. Sequenced here: CD4+ T cells from peripheral blood mononuclear cells, sampled in the third trimester of pregnancy. This clonotype was sampled from a female donor in good health, enrolled as a control in a pregnancy study.

The CDR3 here is CASSLASPISYNEQFF. As DNA, the CDR3 is TGTGCCAGCAGCTTAGCGAGCCCCATTTCCTACAATGAGCAGTTCTTC. The chain is built from TRBV7-2 and TRBJ2-1; no clear D gene. V was trimmed by 0 bases and J by 1 base, leaving 10 bases between them. There are 16 residues in the CDR3. Germline lookup yields CDR1 SGHTA and CDR2 FQGNSA. Using reference TRBV7-2 and TRBJ2-1 for the parts outside the CDR3, the full variable domain is GAGVSQSPSNKVTEKGKDVELRCDPISGHTALYWYRQSLGQGLEFLIYFQGNSAPDKSGLPSDRFSAERTGGSVSTLTIQRTQQEDSAVYLCASSLASPISYNEQFFGPGTRLTVL.